This is a list of T cell receptor beta chains from one sample in a study of OX40 agonist ivuxolimab in advanced cancers. The method was immunoSEQ multiplex PCR; TCRdb's version includes in-frame clones alone and lacks a portion of them. The table records about 19,000 clones, 86% of them present only once. The material sequenced was CD4+ or CD8+ T cells sorted from blood, taken in a trial of the OX40 agonist ivuxolimab. The receptors come from an adult with an advanced solid tumor such as melanoma, head and neck, liver or kidney cancer. Each CDR3 is given with its conserved first and last residue. A D gene is named only where the DNA matches it firmly. Not every row has a clone size; where given, it reads once, few, many or a size class.

j_call | clone_size | v_call | d_call | cdr3_nt | cdr3_aa
TRBJ2-4 | . | TRBV4-1 | . | TGCGCCAGCAGCCCGTACGTAGGGGAGCTCCTTCGAAAGTACTTC | CASSPYVGELLRKYF
TRBJ2-3 | . | TRBV13 | TRBD1 | TGTGCCAGCAGCTCCCGGGACAGGAGCACAGATACGCAGTATTTT | CASSSRDRSTDTQYF
TRBJ2-7 | . | TRBV7-6 | . | TGTGCCAGCAGCTTAGAGGGGACTGAAGGCTACGAGCAGTACTTC | CASSLEGTEGYEQYF
TRBJ2-7 | . | TRBV28 | . | TGTGCCAGCCAGGACCAGGACACAAGCTCCTACGAGCAGTACTTC | CASQDQDTSSYEQYF
TRBJ2-5 | once | TRBV28 | TRBD2 | TGTGCCAGCAGTTCAGGACTAGCGAGCGTGGAGACCCAGTACTTC | CASSSGLASVETQYF
TRBJ1-5 | . | TRBV10-2 | . | TGCGCCAGCGCGGTAGGGGGCAATCAGCCCCAGCATTTT | CASAVGGNQPQHF
TRBJ2-1 | few | TRBV4-1 | . | TGCGCCAGCAGCCAAGAAGACTTGTCCTACAATGAGCAGTTCTTC | CASSQEDLSYNEQFF
TRBJ1-1 | . | TRBV10-2 | TRBD1 | TGCGCCAGCAGTCAGGGGGCCACTGAAGCTTTCTTT | CASSQGATEAFF
TRBJ2-2 | . | TRBV19 | . | TGTGCCAGTACAAGGGAAACCGGGGAGCTGTTTTTT | CASTRETGELFF
TRBJ1-2 | . | TRBV7-9 | . | TGTGCCAGCAGCTCCCGACAGTATGGCTACACCTTC | CASSSRQYGYTF
TRBJ1-6 | . | TRBV30 | . | TGTGCCTGGACCCTGAGGGGGTGGGATAATTCACCCCTCCACTTT | CAWTLRGWDNSPLHF
TRBJ1-3 | . | TRBV7-6 | TRBD1 | TGTGCCAGCAGCTTAAGGACTTCCGGGACAGCCTCTGGAAACACCATATATTTT | CASSLRTSGTASGNTIYF
TRBJ1-4 | . | TRBV5-5 | TRBD1 | TGTGCCAGCAGCACCTGGGACAGACTAAATGAAAAACTGTTTTTT | CASSTWDRLNEKLFF
TRBJ1-2 | . | TRBV6-1 | . | TGTGCCAGGATGTCCTATGGCTACACCTTC | CARMSYGYTF
TRBJ1-2 | . | TRBV5-6 | . | TGTGCCAGCAGCTTGGACTATGGCTACACCTTC | CASSLDYGYTF
TRBJ1-5 | . | TRBV5-1 | TRBD1 | TGCGCCAGCAGCTTGACCCAAGAGGGACAGGAGGGACCCGGCAATCAGCCCCAGCATTTT | CASSLTQEGQEGPGNQPQHF
TRBJ1-2 | few | TRBV6-5 | TRBD1 | TGTGCCAGCAGTGGAACAGGGGGCCGGCTCTATGGCTACACCTTC | CASSGTGGRLYGYTF
TRBJ2-7 | few | TRBV11-2 | TRBD1 | TGTGCCAGCAGCTTAGGGCAGGGGGCCGACGAGCAGTACTTC | CASSLGQGADEQYF
TRBJ2-1 | . | TRBV7-6 | . | TGTGCCAGCACCCCTTCGGGGGAGGCCGTTAGCTCCTACAATGAGCAGTTCTTC | CASTPSGEAVSSYNEQFF
TRBJ1-2 | once | TRBV5-1 | . | TGCGCCAGCAGCCCGAGACTCCGGGATGGCTACACCTTC | CASSPRLRDGYTF
TRBJ2-1 | large | TRBV7-6 | . | TGTGCCAGCAGCTTAGAAGGTTCTTCGGTCTATGAGCAGTTCTTC | CASSLEGSSVYEQFF
TRBJ1-1 | . | TRBV30 | TRBD1 | TGTGCCTGGGCAATCTGGACAGGTAACACTGAAGCTTTCTTT | CAWAIWTGNTEAFF